The rows below give T cell receptor beta chains drawn from one sample of a study of T cell changes during pregnancy in multiple sclerosis. The data were produced by immunoSEQ multiplex PCR, yet TCRdb's version contains in-frame clones alone and is incomplete. The sample has more than 80,000 clones; 75% to 95% are singletons. The sequenced sample was peripheral blood, obtained before pregnancy. These receptors originate from a female donor with multiple sclerosis, enrolled in a pregnancy study. The CDR3 runs from the conserved cysteine through the conserved F or W. Each record gives: CDR3 DNA, CDR3 protein, V gene, clone size, D gene, J gene. A D gene is named only where the DNA matches it firmly. Only some rows state a clone size, as once, few, many or a class for expanded clones.

CDR3nt: TGTGCCAGCAGTGAACGGGGACAGGGTTATTCACCCCTCCACTTT
CDR3aa: CASSERGQGYSPLHF
v_gene: TRBV2
abundance: few
d_gene: TRBD1
j_gene: TRBJ1-6

CDR3nt: TGTGCCAGCAGCTTTTCCGGGACAGGGGGCTTTGAAGCTTTCTTT
CDR3aa: CASSFSGTGGFEAFF
v_gene: TRBV5-6
abundance: NA
d_gene: TRBD1
j_gene: TRBJ1-1

CDR3nt: TGTGCCAGCAGCAGACAGGTAGTATCCTACAATGAGCAGTTCTTC
CDR3aa: CASSRQVVSYNEQFF
v_gene: TRBV7-9
abundance: NA
d_gene: NA
j_gene: TRBJ2-1

CDR3nt: TGTGCCAGCACCCCCAATTCACCGGGATCCTACGAGCAGTACTTC
CDR3aa: CASTPNSPGSYEQYF
v_gene: TRBV28
abundance: NA
d_gene: NA
j_gene: TRBJ2-7

CDR3nt: TGCGCCAGCAGCCAAGAGCCTCGGACTAGCCCAAACCAAGAGACCCAGTACTTC
CDR3aa: CASSQEPRTSPNQETQYF
v_gene: TRBV4-1
abundance: NA
d_gene: TRBD2
j_gene: TRBJ2-5

CDR3nt: TGTGCCAGCAGTTCTCAGGGGGCCAAAAACATTCAGTACTTC
CDR3aa: CASSSQGAKNIQYF
v_gene: TRBV28
abundance: NA
d_gene: NA
j_gene: TRBJ2-4

CDR3nt: TGCAGCGTAGGGGGACTAGCGGGAGGGCCGAGCACCGGGGAGCTGTTTTTT
CDR3aa: CSVGGLAGGPSTGELFF
v_gene: TRBV29-1
abundance: NA
d_gene: TRBD2
j_gene: TRBJ2-2

CDR3nt: TGTGCCAGCAGCTTAGGGACAGGAATTTTGTACAATGAGCAGTTCTTC
CDR3aa: CASSLGTGILYNEQFF
v_gene: TRBV7-9
abundance: NA
d_gene: TRBD1
j_gene: TRBJ2-1

CDR3nt: TGTGCCAGCAGCTTAGGCCCGGGACAGGGTACCGATGAGCAGTTCTTC
CDR3aa: CASSLGPGQGTDEQFF
v_gene: TRBV11-3
abundance: NA
d_gene: TRBD1
j_gene: TRBJ2-1

CDR3nt: TGTGCCAGCAGCCCTCATCCGGGGGGCTACACCTTC
CDR3aa: CASSPHPGGYTF
v_gene: TRBV5-4
abundance: NA
d_gene: NA
j_gene: TRBJ1-2

CDR3nt: TGTGCCATCAGTGAGTCAGCTGCTGGCTCTGGAAACACCATATATTTT
CDR3aa: CAISESAAGSGNTIYF
v_gene: TRBV10-3
abundance: NA
d_gene: NA
j_gene: TRBJ1-3

CDR3nt: TGTGCCAGCAGAATAACAGGGGGCACTAATGAAAAACTGTTTTTT
CDR3aa: CASRITGGTNEKLFF
v_gene: TRBV2
abundance: NA
d_gene: TRBD1
j_gene: TRBJ1-4

CDR3nt: TGTGCCAGCATTGTAGCGGGGGGGGAGACCCAGTACTTC
CDR3aa: CASIVAGGETQYF
v_gene: TRBV21-1
abundance: NA
d_gene: NA
j_gene: TRBJ2-5

CDR3nt: TGTGCCTGGAGTTTTGGACAGACCTACGAGCAGTACTTC
CDR3aa: CAWSFGQTYEQYF
v_gene: TRBV30
abundance: once
d_gene: NA
j_gene: TRBJ2-7

CDR3nt: TGCGCCAGCAGTGAGTCTTACGAGCGCCACGGGACAGATACGCAGTATTTT
CDR3aa: CASSESYERHGTDTQYF
v_gene: TRBV10-1
abundance: NA
d_gene: NA
j_gene: TRBJ2-3

CDR3nt: TGTGCCAGCAGCTCAGGGGACAGGAAAAACACCTTC
CDR3aa: CASSSGDRKNTF
v_gene: TRBV7-9
abundance: NA
d_gene: TRBD1
j_gene: TRBJ1-2

CDR3nt: TGTGCCAGCAGCTTTAGCGGGGGGGTCTACGAGCAGTACTTC
CDR3aa: CASSFSGGVYEQYF
v_gene: TRBV5-6
abundance: NA
d_gene: TRBD2
j_gene: TRBJ2-7

CDR3nt: TGTGCCAGTAGTATAGAAGGGGACACACACTACGAGCAGTACTTC
CDR3aa: CASSIEGDTHYEQYF
v_gene: TRBV19
abundance: NA
d_gene: NA
j_gene: TRBJ2-7

CDR3nt: TGTGCCAGCAGCCAGGGGACTAGCGGGGGAACGGAGACCCAGTACTTC
CDR3aa: CASSQGTSGGTETQYF
v_gene: TRBV7-6
abundance: NA
d_gene: TRBD2
j_gene: TRBJ2-5

CDR3nt: TGTGCCAGCAGTCCCCGGACTGGCAGGAGATACTATGGCTACACCTTC
CDR3aa: CASSPRTGRRYYGYTF
v_gene: TRBV28
abundance: NA
d_gene: NA
j_gene: TRBJ1-2

CDR3nt: TGTGCCAGCAAAGCGTTAGCCAAAAACATTCAGTACTTC
CDR3aa: CASKALAKNIQYF
v_gene: TRBV6-5
abundance: NA
d_gene: NA
j_gene: TRBJ2-4

CDR3nt: TGTGCCAGCAGTCCTCCGGGACAGGTGCACACCGGGGAGCTGTTTTTT
CDR3aa: CASSPPGQVHTGELFF
v_gene: TRBV28
abundance: NA
d_gene: TRBD1
j_gene: TRBJ2-2

CDR3nt: TGTGCCAGCAGTTTATTGACCCCTGGACAGCAAGAGACCCAGTACTTC
CDR3aa: CASSLLTPGQQETQYF
v_gene: TRBV28
abundance: NA
d_gene: NA
j_gene: TRBJ2-5

CDR3nt: TGCAGTGCATCCAGGGCCGGCGAGCAGTACTTC
CDR3aa: CSASRAGEQYF
v_gene: TRBV20-1
abundance: NA
d_gene: NA
j_gene: TRBJ2-7

CDR3nt: TGTGCCAGCAGCCCTCCTGGGACTTCAGGGATCGAGCAGTACTTC
CDR3aa: CASSPPGTSGIEQYF
v_gene: TRBV11-3
abundance: NA
d_gene: NA
j_gene: TRBJ2-7

CDR3nt: TGTGCCAGCAGCATGGGACAGACTAGCACAGATACGCAGTATTTT
CDR3aa: CASSMGQTSTDTQYF
v_gene: TRBV27
abundance: NA
d_gene: TRBD1
j_gene: TRBJ2-3

CDR3nt: TGTGCCAGCAGTCCCTGGAGGGGGCGCAGCAACGAGCAGTACTTC
CDR3aa: CASSPWRGRSNEQYF
v_gene: TRBV6-1
abundance: NA
d_gene: NA
j_gene: TRBJ2-7

CDR3nt: TGTGCCATCAAAGGGACAGAAGCTAGCACAGATACGCAGTATTTT
CDR3aa: CAIKGTEASTDTQYF
v_gene: TRBV10-3
abundance: NA
d_gene: TRBD1
j_gene: TRBJ2-3